The source of this T cell receptor beta chain is a study of CD8+ T cells in alopecia areata. Study-wide points: Tissue-resident alphabeta T cells belonging to normal skin likewise get sequenced within scalp specimens. Affected scalp, especially in alopecia totalis/universalis, had a higher clonality than normal scalp did.

In the case of this clone: Its antigen is not identified.

Germline CDR1 and CDR2: SEHNR and FQNEAQ (reference sequence). V lost 1 base, J lost 4 bases, and 10 bases stayed unmatched. This CDR3 contains 18 residues. RNA extraction was followed by reverse transcription into cDNA, which acted as the sequencing template. Data came from immunoSEQ multiplex PCR; TCRdb stores just in-frame clones and leaves some out. This table holds approximately 150,000 clones, around 62% found once. The source is a human donor in good health. The J gene is TRBJ1-5, the V gene TRBV7-9; TRBD1 aligns across 10 bases. The sequenced material came from CD8+ T cells sorted from blood. CDR3 sequence (DNA): TGTGCCAGCAGCTTAGAGACAGGGGGCGTAGGGATAAATCAGCCCCAGCATTTT. It specifies CASSLETGGVGINQPQHF.